This is a list of T cell receptor beta chains from one sample in a study of cytomegalovirus exposure and HLA in healthy donors. TCRdb's copy holds only in-frame clones and misses some; the assay was immunoSEQ multiplex PCR. The profile shows a few hundred thousand clones, around 91% of them singletons. The sequenced sample was PBMCs. The receptors were gathered from a woman in her 30s in good health and CMV-seronegative. CDR3s include the opening cysteine and the closing phenylalanine or tryptophan. The D gene is left open where the match is weak. Some rows have no size entry. The others give once, few or many, or a class for an expanded clone.

D	J	size	V	CDR3	DNA
NA	TRBJ2-1	NA	TRBV7-6	CASSFEGPTNNEQFF	TGTGCCAGCAGCTTTGAAGGACCTACGAACAATGAGCAGTTCTTC
NA	TRBJ1-5	once	TRBV6-1	CASSEYSNQPQHF	TGTGCCAGCAGTGAATATAGCAATCAGCCCCAGCATTTT
TRBD1	TRBJ1-3	NA	TRBV4-2	CASSQGQGPSGNTIYF	TGTGCCAGCAGCCAAGGACAGGGGCCCTCTGGAAACACCATATATTTT
TRBD2	TRBJ2-7	NA	TRBV27	CASSLGGTYEQYF	TGTGCCAGCAGTTTGGGGGGGACCTACGAGCAGTACTTC
TRBD2	TRBJ2-1	NA	TRBV7-9	CASSSAGVPTREWQFF	TGTGCCAGCAGCTCCGCGGGAGTCCCCACTAGGGAGTGGCAGTTCTTC
NA	TRBJ1-5	once	TRBV19	CASSIVSGQISNQPQHF	TGTGCCAGTAGTATAGTATCCGGACAGATTAGCAATCAGCCCCAGCATTTT
TRBD1	TRBJ1-1	NA	TRBV15	CATSSTGAEAFF	TGTGCCACCAGCTCTACAGGGGCTGAAGCTTTCTTT
NA	TRBJ2-7	NA	TRBV18	CASSPGYYEQYF	TGTGCCAGCTCACCAGGGTACTACGAGCAGTACTTC
NA	TRBJ2-7	once	TRBV18	CASSPPRPRTYEQYF	TGTGCCAGCTCACCACCGCGGCCGAGAACCTACGAGCAGTACTTC
NA	TRBJ2-3	NA	TRBV5-6	CASSGSVLSTDTQYF	TGTGCCAGCAGCGGTTCAGTCCTTAGCACAGATACGCAGTATTTT
TRBD2	TRBJ2-7	few	TRBV7-9	CASSLGLAGGTYEQYF	TGTGCCAGCAGCTTAGGCTTGGCGGGAGGAACCTACGAGCAGTACTTC
NA	TRBJ1-2	few	TRBV27	CASGRPSGYTF	TGTGCCAGCGGACGGCCCTCCGGCTACACCTTC
NA	TRBJ2-5	once	TRBV5-1	CASSSGGPGGQETQYF	TGCGCCAGCAGCTCGGGCGGGCCAGGAGGACAAGAGACCCAGTACTTC
NA	TRBJ2-7	NA	TRBV7-9	CASSSLSGTYEQYF	TGTGCCAGCAGCTCCCTTAGCGGTACCTACGAGCAGTACTTC
TRBD2	TRBJ2-3	NA	TRBV4-3	CASSQGTSGGDTQYF	TGCGCCAGCAGCCAAGGGACTAGCGGGGGAGATACGCAGTATTTT
NA	TRBJ2-7	NA	TRBV18	CASSSSPPGPGSYEQYF	TGTGCCAGCTCATCATCCCCCCCAGGGCCAGGGTCCTACGAGCAGTACTTC
TRBD2	TRBJ2-7	once	TRBV12-5	CARSGAEQYF	TGTGCTAGGAGCGGGGCCGAGCAGTACTTC
NA	TRBJ2-3	NA	TRBV28	CASSFRDTDTQYF	TGTGCCAGCAGTTTCAGGGACACAGATACGCAGTATTTT
NA	TRBJ2-7	NA	TRBV7-9	CASSPTVYEQYF	TGTGCCAGCAGCCCGACAGTTTACGAGCAGTACTTC
NA	TRBJ2-3	NA	TRBV5-1	CASSLWAGVGASTDTQYF	TGCGCCAGCAGCTTGTGGGCCGGGGTGGGAGCTAGCACAGATACGCAGTATTTT
NA	TRBJ2-1	once	TRBV6-5	CASSYIGSGFDEQFF	TGTGCCAGCAGTTACATCGGGAGTGGGTTCGATGAGCAGTTCTTC
NA	TRBJ2-3	NA	TRBV5-6	CASSFSGSLGTDTQYF	TGTGCCAGCAGCTTCTCAGGGAGTCTTGGCACAGATACGCAGTATTTT
NA	TRBJ1-2	NA	TRBV14	CASSQGRLRSYTF	TGTGCCAGCAGCCAAGGCCGCCTGAGGAGCTACACCTTC
TRBD2	TRBJ2-7	NA	TRBV6-5	CASSYSMAGVGYEQYF	TGTGCCAGCAGTTACTCGATGGCGGGAGTCGGCTACGAGCAGTACTTC
TRBD1	TRBJ2-7	NA	TRBV29-1	CSVEDGTGGYEQYF	TGCAGCGTTGAAGATGGGACAGGGGGCTACGAGCAGTACTTC
NA	TRBJ2-7	NA	TRBV11-2	CASSLGGSSSYEQYF	TGTGCCAGCAGCTTAGGGGGCTCCTCTTCGTACGAGCAGTACTTC
TRBD2	TRBJ2-1	NA	TRBV9	CASSGGLAVSYNEQFF	TGTGCCAGCAGCGGGGGTCTAGCGGTTTCCTACAATGAGCAGTTCTTC
NA	TRBJ2-1	NA	TRBV7-2	CASSLDLFDNEQFF	TGTGCCAGCAGCTTAGACCTTTTTGACAATGAGCAGTTCTTC
NA	TRBJ2-1	NA	TRBV20-1	CSTGQTGEQFF	TGCAGTACCGGACAGACGGGTGAGCAGTTCTTC
NA	TRBJ1-5	NA	TRBV19	CASSIAVEPQHF	TGTGCCAGTAGTATAGCCGTGGAGCCCCAGCATTTT
NA	TRBJ1-2	NA	TRBV2	CAAASRRANYGYTF	TGTGCCGCAGCTTCGAGGAGAGCTAACTATGGCTACACCTTC
NA	TRBJ2-3	few	TRBV13	CASSQGSSAPDTQYF	TGTGCCAGCAGCCAGGGCTCGAGCGCGCCAGATACGCAGTATTTT
TRBD2	TRBJ2-7	NA	TRBV27	CASSYGSGRTYEQYF	TGTGCCAGCAGTTACGGTAGCGGGCGAACCTACGAGCAGTACTTC
NA	TRBJ2-7	NA	TRBV7-6	CASSLGLGQYEQYF	TGTGCCAGCAGCTTAGGACTAGGTCAGTACGAGCAGTACTTC
NA	TRBJ1-4	NA	TRBV28	CASSLRSTNEKLFF	TGTGCCAGCAGTTTGAGGTCAACTAATGAAAAACTGTTTTTT
NA	TRBJ2-5	NA	TRBV13	CASSLIRGETQYF	TGTGCCAGCAGCTTAATTAGGGGAGAGACCCAGTACTTC
TRBD2	TRBJ2-1	once	TRBV4-2	CASSRTGTSGRDEQFF	TGTGCCAGCAGCCGCACCGGGACTAGCGGGAGGGACGAGCAGTTCTTC
TRBD2	TRBJ2-1	NA	TRBV18	CASSPPGLAGIGSNEQFF	TGTGCCAGCTCACCGCCGGGACTAGCGGGTATCGGGTCGAATGAGCAGTTCTTC
TRBD2	TRBJ2-5	NA	TRBV7-2	CASTAPGLAAQETQYF	TGTGCCAGCACCGCACCCGGACTAGCGGCTCAAGAGACCCAGTACTTC
NA	TRBJ2-5	NA	TRBV5-6	CASSFGLGSETQYF	TGTGCCAGCAGCTTTGGTCTGGGATCCGAGACCCAGTACTTC
NA	TRBJ2-1	NA	TRBV29-1	CSVERDSYNEQFF	TGCAGCGTTGAGCGGGACTCCTACAATGAGCAGTTCTTC
NA	TRBJ2-3	NA	TRBV7-2	CASSPPGTQYF	TGTGCCAGCAGCCCACCAGGGACGCAGTATTTT
NA	TRBJ2-3	NA	TRBV27	CATAAAGLNTDTQYF	TGTGCCACCGCAGCAGCGGGCCTAAACACAGATACGCAGTATTTT
NA	TRBJ2-3	NA	TRBV7-3	CASSADYSTDTQYF	TGTGCCAGCAGCGCAGACTATAGCACAGATACGCAGTATTTT
TRBD2	TRBJ2-1	NA	TRBV28	CASSFGGRTYNEQFF	TGTGCCAGCAGTTTTGGCGGGAGAACCTACAATGAGCAGTTCTTC
NA	TRBJ2-3	NA	TRBV7-9	CASSSGQPITDTQYF	TGTGCCAGCAGCTCAGGACAGCCGATAACAGATACGCAGTATTTT
TRBD1	TRBJ1-2	NA	TRBV4-2	CASSQPGQGTGYTF	TGTGCCAGCAGCCAACCTGGACAGGGGACGGGCTACACCTTC
TRBD1	TRBJ1-5	NA	TRBV19	CASSMGQIANQPQHF	TGTGCCAGTAGTATGGGACAGATTGCCAATCAGCCCCAGCATTTT
TRBD2	TRBJ2-3	NA	TRBV6-4	CASSLAGGGTDTQYF	TGTGCCAGCAGCCTAGCGGGAGGGGGCACAGATACGCAGTATTTT